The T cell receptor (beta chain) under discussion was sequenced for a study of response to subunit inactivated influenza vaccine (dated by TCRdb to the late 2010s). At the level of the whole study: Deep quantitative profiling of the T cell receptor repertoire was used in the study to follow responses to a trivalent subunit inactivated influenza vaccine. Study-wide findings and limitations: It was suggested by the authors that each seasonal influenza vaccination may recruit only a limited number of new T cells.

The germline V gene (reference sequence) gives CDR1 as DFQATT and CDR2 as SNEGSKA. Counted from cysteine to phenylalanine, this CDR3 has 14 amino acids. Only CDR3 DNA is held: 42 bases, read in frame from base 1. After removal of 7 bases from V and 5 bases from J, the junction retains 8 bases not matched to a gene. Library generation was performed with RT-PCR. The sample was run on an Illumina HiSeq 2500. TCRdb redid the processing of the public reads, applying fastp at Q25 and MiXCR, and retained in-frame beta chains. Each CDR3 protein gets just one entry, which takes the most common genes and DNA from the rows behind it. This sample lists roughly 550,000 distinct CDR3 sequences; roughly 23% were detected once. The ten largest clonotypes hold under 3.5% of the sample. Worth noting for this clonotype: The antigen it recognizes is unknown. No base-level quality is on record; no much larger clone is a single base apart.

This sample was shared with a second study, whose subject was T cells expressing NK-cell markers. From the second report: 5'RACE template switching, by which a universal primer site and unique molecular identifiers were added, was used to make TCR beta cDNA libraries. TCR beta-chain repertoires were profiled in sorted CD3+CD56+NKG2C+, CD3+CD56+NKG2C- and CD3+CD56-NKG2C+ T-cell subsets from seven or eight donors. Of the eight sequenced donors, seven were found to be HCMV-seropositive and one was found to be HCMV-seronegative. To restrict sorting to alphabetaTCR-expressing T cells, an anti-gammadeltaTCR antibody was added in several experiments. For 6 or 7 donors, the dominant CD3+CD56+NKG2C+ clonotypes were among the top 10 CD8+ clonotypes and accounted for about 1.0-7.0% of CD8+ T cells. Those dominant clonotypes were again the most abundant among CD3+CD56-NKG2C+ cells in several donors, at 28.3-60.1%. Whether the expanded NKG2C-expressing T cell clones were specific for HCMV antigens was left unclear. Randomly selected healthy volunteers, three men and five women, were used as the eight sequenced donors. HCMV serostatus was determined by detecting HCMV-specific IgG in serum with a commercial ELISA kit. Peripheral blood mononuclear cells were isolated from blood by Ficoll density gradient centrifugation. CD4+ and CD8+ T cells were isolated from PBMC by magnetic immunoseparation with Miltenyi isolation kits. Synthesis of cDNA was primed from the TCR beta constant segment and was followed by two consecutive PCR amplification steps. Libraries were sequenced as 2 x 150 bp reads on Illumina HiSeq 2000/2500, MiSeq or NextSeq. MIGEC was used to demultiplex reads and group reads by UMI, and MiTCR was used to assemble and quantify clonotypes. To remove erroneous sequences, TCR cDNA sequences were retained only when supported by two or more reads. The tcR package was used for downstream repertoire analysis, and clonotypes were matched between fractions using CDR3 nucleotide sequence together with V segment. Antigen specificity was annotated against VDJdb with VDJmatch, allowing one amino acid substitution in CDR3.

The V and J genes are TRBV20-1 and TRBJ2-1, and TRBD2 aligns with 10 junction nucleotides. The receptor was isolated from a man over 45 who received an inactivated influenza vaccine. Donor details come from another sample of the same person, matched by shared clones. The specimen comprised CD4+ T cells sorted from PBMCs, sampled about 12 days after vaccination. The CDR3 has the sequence CSVDRTSGNNEQFF. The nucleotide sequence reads TGCAGTGTTGATCGGACTAGCGGTAACAATGAGCAGTTCTTC.